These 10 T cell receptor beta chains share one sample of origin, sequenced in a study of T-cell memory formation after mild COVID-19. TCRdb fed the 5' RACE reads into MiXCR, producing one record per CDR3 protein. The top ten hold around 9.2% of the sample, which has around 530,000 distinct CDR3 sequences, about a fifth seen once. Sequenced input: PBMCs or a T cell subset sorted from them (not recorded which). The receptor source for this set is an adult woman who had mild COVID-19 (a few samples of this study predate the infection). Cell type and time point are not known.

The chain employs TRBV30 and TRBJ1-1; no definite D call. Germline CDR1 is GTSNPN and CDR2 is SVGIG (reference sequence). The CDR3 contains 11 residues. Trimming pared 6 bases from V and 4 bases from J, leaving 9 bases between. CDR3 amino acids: CACSLGTEAFF. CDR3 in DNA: TGTGCCTGTTCGTTGGGCACTGAAGCTTTCTTT.

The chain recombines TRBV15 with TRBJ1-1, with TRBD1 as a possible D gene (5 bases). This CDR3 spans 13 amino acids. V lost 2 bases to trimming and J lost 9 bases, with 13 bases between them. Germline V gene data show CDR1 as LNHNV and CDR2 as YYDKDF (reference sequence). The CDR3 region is CATSRWGVTKAFF. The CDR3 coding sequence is TGTGCCACCAGCAGATGGGGGGTGACAAAAGCTTTCTTT.

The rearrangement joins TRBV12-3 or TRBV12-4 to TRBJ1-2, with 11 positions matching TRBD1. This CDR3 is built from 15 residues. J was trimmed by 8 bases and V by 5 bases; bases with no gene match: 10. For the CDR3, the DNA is TGTGCCAGCAGTCCCCGGACAGGGGGCTTGAGGGGCTACACCTTC. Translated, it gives CASSPRTGGLRGYTF.

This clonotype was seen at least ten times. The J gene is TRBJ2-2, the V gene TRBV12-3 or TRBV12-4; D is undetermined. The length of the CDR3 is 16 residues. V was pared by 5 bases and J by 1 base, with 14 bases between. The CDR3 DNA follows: TGTGCCAGCAGTCCCGTTGGGAACTTGAACACCGGGGAGCTGTTTTTT. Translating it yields CASSPVGNLNTGELFF.

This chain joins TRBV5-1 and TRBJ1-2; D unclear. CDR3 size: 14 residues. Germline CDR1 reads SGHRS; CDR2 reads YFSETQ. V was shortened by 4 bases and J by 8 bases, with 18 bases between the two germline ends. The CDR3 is CASSQESGASGYTF. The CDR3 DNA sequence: TGCGCCAGCAGCCAAGAGTCGGGCGCGAGCGGCTACACCTTC. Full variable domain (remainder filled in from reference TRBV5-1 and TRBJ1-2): KAGVTQTPRYLIKTRGQQVTLSCSPISGHRSVSWYQQTPGQGLQFLFEYFSETQRNKGNFPGRFSGRQFSNSRSEMNVSTLELGDSALYLCASSQESGASGYTFGSGTRLTVV.

The CDR3 is CASGYRDGYTF. The CDR3 DNA reads TGTGCCAGCGGGTATCGGGATGGCTACACCTTC. The V call is TRBV6-6, the J call TRBJ1-2; D gene unclear. This CDR3 region has 11 residues. The germline gives CDR1 MNHNY, CDR2 SVGAGI (reference sequence). V shed 8 bases and J shed 6 bases, with 10 bases lying between them.

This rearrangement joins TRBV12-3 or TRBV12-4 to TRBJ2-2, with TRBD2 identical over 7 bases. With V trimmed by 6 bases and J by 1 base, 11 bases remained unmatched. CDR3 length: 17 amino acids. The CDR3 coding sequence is TGTGCCAGCAGGCCTCCTCTAGCGGAACTGAACACCGGGGAGCTGTTTTTT. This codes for CASRPPLAELNTGELFF.

The CDR3 is CASSSETGTGFNEQYF. The CDR3 nucleotides read TGTGCCAGCAGCTCAGAGACCGGGACAGGGTTTAACGAGCAGTACTTC. The rearrangement joins TRBV7-2 to TRBJ2-7; 9 bases are shared with TRBD1. Looked up from germline, CDR1 is SGHTA and CDR2 is FQGNSA. V dropped 4 bases and J dropped 5; count of bases not matched to a gene: 12. The CDR3 has 16 residues.

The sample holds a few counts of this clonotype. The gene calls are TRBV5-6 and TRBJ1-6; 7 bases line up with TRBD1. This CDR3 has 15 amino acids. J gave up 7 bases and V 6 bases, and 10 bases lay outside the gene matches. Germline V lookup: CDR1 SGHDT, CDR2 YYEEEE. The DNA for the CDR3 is TGTGCCAGCAAAGGGACAGTGTCGGAAAATTCACCCCTCCACTTT. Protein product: CASKGTVSENSPLHF.

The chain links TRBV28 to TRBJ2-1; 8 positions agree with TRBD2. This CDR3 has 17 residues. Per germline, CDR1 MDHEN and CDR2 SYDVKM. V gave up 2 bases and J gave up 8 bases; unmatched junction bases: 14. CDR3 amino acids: CASSLKPPGLGFYEQFF. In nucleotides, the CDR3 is TGTGCCAGCAGTTTAAAGCCCCCGGGACTAGGTTTCTATGAGCAGTTCTTC.